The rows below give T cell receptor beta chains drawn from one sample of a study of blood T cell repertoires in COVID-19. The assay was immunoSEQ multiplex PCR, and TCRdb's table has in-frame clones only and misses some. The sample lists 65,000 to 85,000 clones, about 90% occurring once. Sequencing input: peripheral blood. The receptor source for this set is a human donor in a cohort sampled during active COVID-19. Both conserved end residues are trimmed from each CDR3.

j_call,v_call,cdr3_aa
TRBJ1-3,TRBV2,ASSPGHSGNTIY
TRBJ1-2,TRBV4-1,ASSQDTQGYGYT
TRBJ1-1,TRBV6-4,ASSAEGGGGGTEAF
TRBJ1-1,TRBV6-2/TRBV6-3,ASSYSGTGRGTEAF
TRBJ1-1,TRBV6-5,ASSYAGAGNTEAF
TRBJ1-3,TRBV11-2,ASSFKGAGNTIY
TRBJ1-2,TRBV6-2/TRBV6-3,ASSFGHFYGYT
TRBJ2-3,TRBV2,ASSVGLAGAGDTQY
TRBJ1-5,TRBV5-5,ASSSSGTGEGQPQH
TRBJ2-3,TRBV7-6,ASSSMQGAATDTQY
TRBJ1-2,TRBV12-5,ASGLVNSRTNYGYT
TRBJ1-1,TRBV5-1,ASSRTTGGTEAF
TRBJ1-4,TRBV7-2,ASSYHTGLDEKLF
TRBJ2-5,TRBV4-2,ASSQEPTGGQETQY
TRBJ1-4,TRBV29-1,SVLRTGLNEKLF
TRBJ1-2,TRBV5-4,ASSPGQGQSYGYT
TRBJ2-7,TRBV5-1,ASHRDVNEQY
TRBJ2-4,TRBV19,ASTTEAKNIQY
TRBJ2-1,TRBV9,ASSPDSGGALEQF
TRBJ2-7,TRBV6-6,ASRGTGSGYEQY
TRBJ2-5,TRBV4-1,ASSQSGAGGRETQY
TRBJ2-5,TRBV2,ASSAHREETQY
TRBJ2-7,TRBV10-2,ASTPQSGEQY
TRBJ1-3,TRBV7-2,ASSLVRQGMSGNTIY
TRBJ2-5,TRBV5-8,ASSQGQGRETQY
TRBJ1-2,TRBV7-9,ASSLDRDYGYT
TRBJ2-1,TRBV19,ASSTGGPYNEQF
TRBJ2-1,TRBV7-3,ASSLNPTDNEQF
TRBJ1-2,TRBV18,ASSLDRGLNYGYT
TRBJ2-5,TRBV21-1,ASSRPGQGSETQY
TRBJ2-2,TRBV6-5,ASSYSQGLDGELF
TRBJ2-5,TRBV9,ASSAGPLAGQETQY
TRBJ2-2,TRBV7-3,ASSRQGPGNTGELF
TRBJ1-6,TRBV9,ASSEGQLHGPLH
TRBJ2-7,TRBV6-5,ASSYSVYGDYEQY
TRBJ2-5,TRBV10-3,AIGQPGEQETQY
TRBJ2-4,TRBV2,ASSDPRGGGDIQY
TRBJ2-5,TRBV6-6,ASSYSTSGGIKTQY
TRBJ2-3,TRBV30,AWTPGLAPDTQY
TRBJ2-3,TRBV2,ASSGPSGTSGGADTQY
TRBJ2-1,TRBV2,ASSQRYIGLAGTHNEQF
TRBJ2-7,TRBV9,ASSPRRTSTVSVYEQY
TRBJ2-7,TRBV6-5,ASSYGGSNYEQY
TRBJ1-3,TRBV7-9,ASSPTGISGNTIY
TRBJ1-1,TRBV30,AWSPLGQANTEAF
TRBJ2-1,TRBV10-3,AINLRQGQRNEQF
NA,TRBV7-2,ASSSVRDGYYEQY
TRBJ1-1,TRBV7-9,ASSLDGSLNTEAF
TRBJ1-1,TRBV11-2,ASSLVSGLNTEAF
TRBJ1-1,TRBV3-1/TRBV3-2,ASSPGQFVNTEAF
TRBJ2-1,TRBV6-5,ASGLAGVGEQF
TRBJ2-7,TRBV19,ASSQGQEYEEQY
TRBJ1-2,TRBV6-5,ASSLRGDRDYGYT
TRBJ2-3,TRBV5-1,ASSLFSGGAADTQY
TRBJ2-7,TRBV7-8,ASSSPYGTLSYEQY